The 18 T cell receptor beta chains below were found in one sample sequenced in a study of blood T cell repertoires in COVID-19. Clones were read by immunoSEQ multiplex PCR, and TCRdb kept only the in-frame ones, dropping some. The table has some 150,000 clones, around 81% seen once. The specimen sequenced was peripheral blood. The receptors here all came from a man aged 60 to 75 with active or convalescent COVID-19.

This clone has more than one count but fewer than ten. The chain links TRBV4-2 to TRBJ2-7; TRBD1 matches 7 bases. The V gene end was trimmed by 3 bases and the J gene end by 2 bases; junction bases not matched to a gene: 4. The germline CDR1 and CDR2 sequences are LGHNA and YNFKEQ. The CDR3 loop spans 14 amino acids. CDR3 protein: CASSHATGTYEQYF. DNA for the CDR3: TGTGCCAGCAGCCACGCGACAGGGACCTACGAGCAGTACTTC.

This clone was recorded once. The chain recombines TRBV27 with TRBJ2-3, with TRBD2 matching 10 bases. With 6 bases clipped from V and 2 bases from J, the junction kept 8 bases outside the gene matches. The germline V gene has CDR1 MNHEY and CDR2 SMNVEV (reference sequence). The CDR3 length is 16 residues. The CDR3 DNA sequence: TGTGCCAGCAGCCTAGCCGGGACTAGCGCCACAGATACGCAGTATTTT. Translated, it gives CASSLAGTSATDTQYF.

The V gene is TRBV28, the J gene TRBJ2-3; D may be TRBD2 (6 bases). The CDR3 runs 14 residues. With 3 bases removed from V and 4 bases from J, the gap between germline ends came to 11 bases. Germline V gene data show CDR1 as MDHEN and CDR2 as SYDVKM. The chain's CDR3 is CASSFGGEADTQYF. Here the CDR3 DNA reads TGTGCCAGCAGTTTCGGGGGAGAGGCAGATACGCAGTATTTT.

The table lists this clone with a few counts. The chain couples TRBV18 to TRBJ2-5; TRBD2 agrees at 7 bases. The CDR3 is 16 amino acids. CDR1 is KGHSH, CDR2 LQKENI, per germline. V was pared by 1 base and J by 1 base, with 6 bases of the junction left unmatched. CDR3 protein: CASSPRPSGFQETQYF. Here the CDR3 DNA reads TGTGCCAGCTCACCACGGCCTAGCGGATTCCAAGAGACCCAGTACTTC. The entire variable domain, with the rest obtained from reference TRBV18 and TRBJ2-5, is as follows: NAGVMQNPRHLVRRRGQEARLRCSPMKGHSHVYWYRQLPEEGLKFMVYLQKENIIDESGMPKERFSAEFPKEGPSILRIQQVVRGDSAAYFCASSPRPSGFQETQYFGPGTRLLVL.

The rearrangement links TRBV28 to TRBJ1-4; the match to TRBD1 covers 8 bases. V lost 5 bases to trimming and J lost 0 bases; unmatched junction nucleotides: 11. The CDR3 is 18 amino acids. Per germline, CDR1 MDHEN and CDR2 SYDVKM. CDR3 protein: CASSTYSRTGSTNEKLFF. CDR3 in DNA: TGTGCCAGCAGTACCTACTCACGGACAGGGTCAACTAATGAAAAACTGTTTTTT.

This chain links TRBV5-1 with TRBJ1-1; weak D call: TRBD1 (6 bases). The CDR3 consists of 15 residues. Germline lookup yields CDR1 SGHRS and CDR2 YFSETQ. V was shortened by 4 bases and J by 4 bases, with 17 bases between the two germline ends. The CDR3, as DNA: TGCGCCAGCAGCCCGGAACAGGGATTCGGCACTGAAGCTTTCTTT. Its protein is CASSPEQGFGTEAFF.

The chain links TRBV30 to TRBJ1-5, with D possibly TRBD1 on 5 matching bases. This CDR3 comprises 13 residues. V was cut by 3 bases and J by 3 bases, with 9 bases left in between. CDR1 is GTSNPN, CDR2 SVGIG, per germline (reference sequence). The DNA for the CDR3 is TGTGCCTGGAGCCCAGGGCTCAATCAGCCCCAGCATTTT. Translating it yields CAWSPGLNQPQHF. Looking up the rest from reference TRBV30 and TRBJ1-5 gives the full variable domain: SQTIHQWPATLVQPVGSPLSLECTVEGTSNPNLYWYRQAAGRGLQLLFYSVGIGQISSEVPQNLSASRPQDRQFILSSKKLLLSDSGFYLCAWSPGLNQPQHFGDGTRLSIL.

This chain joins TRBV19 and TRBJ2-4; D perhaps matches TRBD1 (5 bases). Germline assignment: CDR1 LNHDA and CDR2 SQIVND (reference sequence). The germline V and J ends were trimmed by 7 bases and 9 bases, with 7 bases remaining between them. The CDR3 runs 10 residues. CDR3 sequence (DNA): TGTGCCAGTATAAGGGGCATTCAGTACTTC. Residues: CASIRGIQYF.

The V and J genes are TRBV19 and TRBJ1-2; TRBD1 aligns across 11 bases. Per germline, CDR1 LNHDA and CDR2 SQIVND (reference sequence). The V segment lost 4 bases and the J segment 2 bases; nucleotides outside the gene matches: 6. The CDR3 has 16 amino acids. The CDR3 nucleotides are TGTGCCAGTAGTAACTTTAGGACAGGGGGCAACTATGGCTACACCTTC. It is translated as CASSNFRTGGNYGYTF. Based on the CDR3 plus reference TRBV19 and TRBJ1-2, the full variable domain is DGGITQSPKYLFRKEGQNVTLSCEQNLNHDAMYWYRQDPGQGLRLIYYSQIVNDFQKGDIAEGYSVSREKKESFPLTVTSAQKNPTAFYLCASSNFRTGGNYGYTFGSGTRLTVV.

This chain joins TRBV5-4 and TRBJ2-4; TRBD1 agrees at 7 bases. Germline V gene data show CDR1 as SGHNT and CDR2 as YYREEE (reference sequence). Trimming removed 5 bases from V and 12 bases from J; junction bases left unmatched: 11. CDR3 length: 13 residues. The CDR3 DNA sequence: TGTGCCAGCAGGCAGCAGGGGGTCTTGACTCAGTACTTC. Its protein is CASRQQGVLTQYF.

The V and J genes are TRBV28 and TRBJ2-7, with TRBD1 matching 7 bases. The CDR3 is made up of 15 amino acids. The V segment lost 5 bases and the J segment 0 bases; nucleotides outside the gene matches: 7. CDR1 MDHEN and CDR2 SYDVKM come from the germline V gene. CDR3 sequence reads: CASSLPGQYSYEQYF. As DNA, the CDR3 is TGTGCCAGCAGTCTGCCGGGACAGTACTCCTACGAGCAGTACTTC.

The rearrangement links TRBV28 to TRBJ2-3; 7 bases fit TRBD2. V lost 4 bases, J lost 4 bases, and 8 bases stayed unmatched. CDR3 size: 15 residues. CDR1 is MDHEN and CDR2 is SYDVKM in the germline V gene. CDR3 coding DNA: TGTGCCAGCAGTTGGGATAGCGGGCGGGCAGATACGCAGTATTTT. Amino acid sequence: CASSWDSGRADTQYF. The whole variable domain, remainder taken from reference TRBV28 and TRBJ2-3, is DVKVTQSSRYLVKRTGEKVFLECVQDMDHENMFWYRQDPGLGLRLIYFSYDVKMKEKGDIPEGYSVSREKKERFSLILESASTNQTSMYLCASSWDSGRADTQYFGPGTRLTVL.

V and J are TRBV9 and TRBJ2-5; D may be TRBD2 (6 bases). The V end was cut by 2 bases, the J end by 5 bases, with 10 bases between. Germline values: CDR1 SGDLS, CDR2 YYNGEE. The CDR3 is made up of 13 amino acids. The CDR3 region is CASSVEGGETQYF. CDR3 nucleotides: TGTGCCAGCAGCGTGGAAGGAGGGGAGACCCAGTACTTC.

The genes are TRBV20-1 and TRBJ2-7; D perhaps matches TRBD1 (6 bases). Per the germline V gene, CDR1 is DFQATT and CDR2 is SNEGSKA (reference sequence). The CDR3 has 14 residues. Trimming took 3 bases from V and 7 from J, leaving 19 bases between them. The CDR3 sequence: CSASRGGLLEEQYF. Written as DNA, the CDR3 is TGCAGTGCTAGTCGTGGGGGCCTCCTGGAAGAGCAGTACTTC.

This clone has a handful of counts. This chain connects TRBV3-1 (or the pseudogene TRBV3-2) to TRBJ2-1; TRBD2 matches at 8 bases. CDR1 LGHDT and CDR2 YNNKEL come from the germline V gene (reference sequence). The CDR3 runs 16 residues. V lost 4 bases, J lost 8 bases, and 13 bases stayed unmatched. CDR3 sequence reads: CASSRAAGVSRHEQFF. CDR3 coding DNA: TGTGCCAGCAGCCGGGCAGCGGGAGTGTCTCGTCATGAGCAGTTCTTC.

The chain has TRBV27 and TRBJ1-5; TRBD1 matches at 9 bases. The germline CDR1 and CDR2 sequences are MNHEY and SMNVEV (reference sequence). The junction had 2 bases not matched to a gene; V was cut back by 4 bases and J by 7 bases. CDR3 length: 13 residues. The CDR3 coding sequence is TGTGCCAGCAGTTGGGACAGGGAGCAGCCCCAGCATTTT. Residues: CASSWDREQPQHF.

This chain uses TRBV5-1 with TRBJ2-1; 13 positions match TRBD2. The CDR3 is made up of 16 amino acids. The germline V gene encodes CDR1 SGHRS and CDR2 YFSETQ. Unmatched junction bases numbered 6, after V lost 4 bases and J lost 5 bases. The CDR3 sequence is CASSLGGTSGDNEQFF. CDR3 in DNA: TGCGCCAGCAGCCTAGGTGGGACTAGCGGGGACAATGAGCAGTTCTTC.

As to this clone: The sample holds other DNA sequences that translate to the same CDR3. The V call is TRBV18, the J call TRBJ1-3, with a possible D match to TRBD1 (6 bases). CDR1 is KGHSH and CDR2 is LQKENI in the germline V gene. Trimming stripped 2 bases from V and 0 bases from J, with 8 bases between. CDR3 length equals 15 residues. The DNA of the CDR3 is TGTGCCAGCTCACCAACAGGGACCTCTGGAAACACCATATATTTT. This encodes CASSPTGTSGNTIYF.